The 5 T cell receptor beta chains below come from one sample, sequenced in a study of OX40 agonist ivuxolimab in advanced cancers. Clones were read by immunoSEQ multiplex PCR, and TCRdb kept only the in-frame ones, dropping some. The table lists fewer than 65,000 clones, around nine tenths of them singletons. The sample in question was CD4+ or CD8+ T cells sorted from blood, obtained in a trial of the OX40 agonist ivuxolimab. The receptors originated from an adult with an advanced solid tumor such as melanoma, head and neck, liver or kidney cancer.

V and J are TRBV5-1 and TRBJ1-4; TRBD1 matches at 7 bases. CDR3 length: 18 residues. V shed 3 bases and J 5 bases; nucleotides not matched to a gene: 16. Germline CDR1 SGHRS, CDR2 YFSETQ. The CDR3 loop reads CASSSSGQPTILNEKLFF. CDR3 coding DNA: TGCGCCAGCAGCTCGTCGGGACAGCCGACAATTCTGAATGAAAAACTGTTTTTT.

The CDR3 sequence is CASSLESEDEQFF. In nucleotides, the CDR3 is TGTGCCAGCAGCTTAGAGTCCGAGGATGAGCAGTTCTTC. The rearrangement links TRBV7-2 to TRBJ2-1; no clear D. Germline-derived CDR1 and CDR2 are SGHTA and FQGNSA. Trimming took off 1 base at V and 8 bases at J, with 9 bases between the two ends. This CDR3 has 13 amino acids.

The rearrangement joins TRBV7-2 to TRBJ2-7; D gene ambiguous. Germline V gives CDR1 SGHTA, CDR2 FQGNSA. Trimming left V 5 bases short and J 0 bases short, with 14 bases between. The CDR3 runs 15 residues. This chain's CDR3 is CASSPDAESSYEQYF. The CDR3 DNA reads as TGTGCCAGCAGCCCGGACGCCGAGAGCTCCTACGAGCAGTACTTC.

The CDR3, as DNA: TGTGCCAGTAGTCCACCGGGTCTTGAAGCTTTCTTT. It yields the protein CASSPPGLEAFF. The genes are TRBV19 and TRBJ1-1; D gene unclear. Per the germline V gene, CDR1 is LNHDA and CDR2 is SQIVND (reference sequence). The CDR3 totals 12 residues. The V and J ends lost 5 bases and 7 bases respectively, with 11 bases between them.

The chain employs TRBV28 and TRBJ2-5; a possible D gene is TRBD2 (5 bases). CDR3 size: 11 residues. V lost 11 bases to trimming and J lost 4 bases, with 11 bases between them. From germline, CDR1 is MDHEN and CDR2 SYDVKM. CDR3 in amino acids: CAFGERETQYF. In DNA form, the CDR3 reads TGTGCCTTCGGGGAAAGAGAGACCCAGTACTTC.